This TCR beta chain stems from a study of blood T cell repertoires in COVID-19. Study in general: PBMCs, B-cell-depleted T cells, or T cells provided the cDNA or gDNA that made up the material.

In the study's own analysis: For nucleated cells, counts were estimated from reference gene primer amplification. The protocol was immunoSEQ multiplex PCR, while the TCRdb copy is restricted to in-frame clones and leaves out a portion. The V and J calls and clone size are taken from that table; D and trimming were inferred from the DNA. The sample has a few hundred thousand clones, 75% to 90% seen once. Trimming took 2 bases from V and 3 from J; bases not matched to a gene: 6. Germline lookup yields CDR1 SGDLS and CDR2 YYNGEE. The CDR3 spans 15 residues. Cohorts were assigned according to the clinical history that participants reported.

The V call is TRBV9, the J call TRBJ1-2, with 8 bases fitting TRBD1. Sequencing was performed on PBMCs or T cells enriched from blood (not recorded which). This TCR derives from a woman aged 45-59 years who had recovered from COVID-19. In nucleotides, the CDR3 is TGTGCCAGCAGCGTCGAGGACAGGGTGGACTATGGCTACACCTTC. This codes for CASSVEDRVDYGYTF.